Listed here are 31 T cell receptor beta chains from one sample, sequenced in a study of T cell repertoires in cytomegalovirus infection. TCRdb analysed the reads with MiXCR anew, one entry per CDR3 protein. The sample gives 450,000 to 600,000 distinct CDR3 sequences, 10% to 12% of which show up once; roughly 10% is in the top ten. Sequencing was done on a sample of PBMCs. All receptors come from a human donor in good health (CMV status not recorded). Some clones in this sample may be carry-over from other donors' samples.

V usage is TRBV27 and J usage is TRBJ1-2, with 7 bases lining up with TRBD1. The CDR3 sequence is 13 residues long. Germline assignment: CDR1 MNHEY and CDR2 SMNVEV (reference sequence). J was trimmed by 7 bases and V by 6 bases; bases with no gene match: 8. CDR3 sequence reads: CASSPRGGFGYTF. DNA for the CDR3: TGTGCCAGCAGCCCACGAGGGGGCTTTGGCTACACCTTC.

This clonotype came up a few times. The rearrangement uses TRBV27 and TRBJ2-3; D is undetermined. V gave up 6 bases and J gave up 4 bases, with 8 bases separating them. The CDR3 is 12 residues long. Germline CDR1 reads MNHEY; CDR2 reads SMNVEV (reference sequence). The CDR3 is CASSLIADTQYF. The CDR3 DNA is TGTGCCAGCAGCTTAATCGCAGATACGCAGTATTTT.

V is TRBV12-5 and J is TRBJ2-4, with D perhaps given as TRBD1 or TRBD2 (6 bases each). The CDR3 length is 16 residues. With 0 bases removed from V and 1 base from J, the gap between germline ends came to 10 bases. Per germline, CDR1 LGHNT and CDR2 FRNRAP. CDR3 residues: CASGLVTGRAKNIQYF. The CDR3 bases are TGTGCTAGTGGTTTGGTTACAGGGAGGGCCAAAAACATTCAGTACTTC.

A few counts support this clonotype. CDR3 in amino acids: CASSLEVSGETEAFF. The CDR3 DNA follows: TGCGCCAGCAGCTTGGAGGTGTCGGGGGAGACTGAAGCTTTCTTT. The chain carries TRBV5-1 and TRBJ1-1, with D perhaps TRBD1 (5 bases). Germline V CDR1 and CDR2: SGHRS, YFSETQ. This CDR3 comprises 15 residues. V was clipped by 0 bases and J by 5 bases, with 14 bases between them.

This clonotype was counted at least ten times. This chain joins TRBV7-2 and TRBJ2-7; 10 bases map to TRBD1. J was trimmed by 4 bases and V by 4 bases; bases with no gene match: 7. Germline CDR1 and CDR2: SGHTA and FQGNSA. The CDR3 is 15 amino acids. The CDR3 region has the DNA TGTGCCAGCAGCTCGGACAGGGGGACTAGATACGAGCAGTACTTC. Its translation is CASSSDRGTRYEQYF.

This clonotype was seen ten or more times. Mismatch with germline at one junction end may stem from a read error. The rearrangement links TRBV25-1 to TRBJ2-1, with TRBD1 matching over 9 bases. From germline, CDR1 is MGHDK and CDR2 SYGVNS. The CDR3 totals 12 residues. DNA for the CDR3: TGTGCCAGCAGTGAATTTGGGACAGGGTATGTCTTC. Its protein product is CASSEFGTGYVF.

This clonotype was observed at least ten times. The chain is built from TRBV6-5 and TRBJ2-7; D not certain. Germline CDR1 is MNHEY and CDR2 is SVGAGI. The CDR3 is 14 residues long. V was shortened by 4 bases and J by 2 bases, with 12 bases between the two germline ends. The CDR3 DNA follows: TGTGCCAGCAGTTGGGCCGACGGGCCCTACGAGCAGTACTTC. This gives the protein CASSWADGPYEQYF.

This clonotype has only a few counts. The V and J genes are TRBV29-1 and TRBJ1-2, with TRBD1 matching over 8 bases. V lost 7 bases to trimming and J lost 0 bases; unmatched junction nucleotides: 7. The CDR3 is 14 amino acids. Germline-derived CDR1 and CDR2 are SQVTM and ANQGSEA. The CDR3 here is CSAPQGATNYGYTF. CDR3 sequence (DNA): TGCAGCGCCCCTCAGGGGGCCACTAACTATGGCTACACCTTC.

On this clonotype: Possible read error: a much larger clone is one base away. This sequence joins TRBV7-9 and TRBJ2-5, with 9 bases lining up with TRBD1. V dropped 5 bases and J dropped 3; count of bases not matched to a gene: 16. CDR1 is SEHNR, CDR2 FQNEAQ, per germline (reference sequence). The CDR3 totals 18 residues. The CDR3 reads CASSPGTGSWIQEETQYF. DNA of the CDR3: TGTGCCAGCAGCCCCGGGACAGGGAGTTGGATCCAGGAAGAGACCCAGTACTTC. Full variable domain (rest looked up from reference TRBV7-9 and TRBJ2-5): DTGVSQNPRHKITKRGQNVTFRCDPISEHNRLYWYRQTLGQGPEFLTYFQNEAQLEKSRLLSDRFSAERPKGSFSTLEIQRTEQGDSAMYLCASSPGTGSWIQEETQYFGPGTRLLVL.

This clonotype was counted many times. This chain connects TRBV5-1 to TRBJ2-2; 8 bases match TRBD1. This CDR3 is 15 amino acids long. The V and J ends lost 6 bases and 6 bases, in that order; junction bases with no gene match: 10. Per the germline V gene, CDR1 is SGHRS and CDR2 is YFSETQ. DNA of the CDR3: TGCGCCAGCAACCGTGAGACAGGGGTTCCCGGGGAGCTGTTTTTT. Encoded protein: CASNRETGVPGELFF. The full variable domain, with the rest looked up from reference TRBV5-1 and TRBJ2-2, is KAGVTQTPRYLIKTRGQQVTLSCSPISGHRSVSWYQQTPGQGLQFLFEYFSETQRNKGNFPGRFSGRQFSNSRSEMNVSTLELGDSALYLCASNRETGVPGELFFGEGSRLTVL.

This clonotype turned up a few times. The chain uses TRBV9 and TRBJ2-1, with D possibly being TRBD2 (6 bases). Per germline, CDR1 SGDLS and CDR2 YYNGEE. The V end was cut by 6 bases, the J end by 8 bases, with 24 bases between. The CDR3 is 16 amino acids. The CDR3 reads CASTPFSPTSIDEQFF. CDR3 nucleotides: TGTGCCAGCACCCCTTTTTCCCCGACTAGTATCGATGAGCAGTTCTTC.

This clonotype was counted ten times or more. The V call is TRBV7-2, the J call TRBJ2-1, with 10 positions matching TRBD2. CDR1 is SGHTA, CDR2 FQGNSA, per germline. The CDR3 is 13 amino acids. The V gene end was trimmed by 6 bases and the J gene end by 8 bases; junction bases not matched to a gene: 4. The CDR3 bases are TGTGCCAGCAGGCCTAGCGGGAGTCATGAGCAGTTCTTC. Its translation: CASRPSGSHEQFF.

This clonotype was seen repeatedly, ten times or more. The chain uses TRBV19 and TRBJ1-3, with D hard to call. V was shortened by 5 bases and J by 0 bases, with 17 bases between the two germline ends. This CDR3 is built from 17 residues. Looked up from germline, CDR1 is LNHDA and CDR2 is SQIVND (reference sequence). The CDR3 sequence is CASSAPGHTRSGNTIYF. In nucleotides, the CDR3 is TGTGCCAGTAGTGCTCCCGGGCACACCCGCTCTGGAAACACCATATATTTT. Variable domain in full (rest from reference TRBV19 and TRBJ1-3): DGGITQSPKYLFRKEGQNVTLSCEQNLNHDAMYWYRQDPGQGLRLIYYSQIVNDFQKGDIAEGYSVSREKKESFPLTVTSAQKNPTAFYLCASSAPGHTRSGNTIYFGEGSWLTVV.

This clonotype has ten or more counts. V gene TRBV4-2 combines with J gene TRBJ1-1, with D unresolved. Per the germline V gene, CDR1 is LGHNA and CDR2 is YNFKEQ. V was trimmed by 5 bases and J by 0 bases, leaving 13 bases between them. This CDR3 is built from 15 residues. CDR3 DNA: TGTGCCAGCAGCTCCATGTCGACGGTGAACACTGAAGCTTTCTTT. As protein: CASSSMSTVNTEAFF.

This clonotype turned up a few times. CDR3 loop: CASSDTGGGTYGYTF. CDR3 DNA sequence: TGTGCCAGCAGTGACACAGGTGGCGGAACCTATGGCTACACCTTC. The chain carries TRBV6-4 and TRBJ1-2; possible D gene TRBD1, 5 bases. The CDR3 sequence is 15 residues long. Trimming shortened V by 2 bases and J by 4 bases, and 14 bases separated the two germline ends. Germline CDR1 and CDR2: MRHNA and SNTAGT.

This clonotype was counted at least ten times. The gene calls are TRBV5-1 and TRBJ1-3; 8 nucleotides align to TRBD1. The CDR3 totals 16 residues. Germline lookup yields CDR1 SGHRS and CDR2 YFSETQ. V lost 3 bases and J lost 0; bases outside the gene matches: 5. DNA of the CDR3: TGCGCCAGCAGCTGGGGGACAGGACACTCTGGAAACACCATATATTTT. Its translation: CASSWGTGHSGNTIYF.

The J gene is TRBJ1-2, the V gene TRBV18, with 9 bases lining up with TRBD1. The V gene end was trimmed by 3 bases and the J gene end by 4 bases; junction bases not matched to a gene: 6. The CDR3 spans 15 residues. The germline CDR1 and CDR2 sequences are KGHSH and LQKENI. This chain's CDR3 is CASSPRQGDSYGYTF. CDR3 nucleotides: TGTGCCAGCTCACCGCGACAGGGGGATAGCTATGGCTACACCTTC.

The chain links TRBV5-1 to TRBJ1-6; no clear D gene. Trimming took off 5 bases at V and 7 bases at J, with 13 bases between the two ends. The CDR3 runs 14 residues. Germline CDR1 SGHRS, CDR2 YFSETQ. Here the CDR3 DNA reads TGCGCCAGCAGACCGTCAGCCTTGAATTCACCCCTCCACTTT. It codes for CASRPSALNSPLHF.

Many counts were recorded for this clonotype. The chain carries TRBV11-2 and TRBJ1-1; D is ambiguous. V was shortened by 3 bases and J by 1 base, with 9 bases between the two germline ends. Germline lookup yields CDR1 SGHAT and CDR2 FQNNGV. The CDR3 spans 14 residues. The CDR3 DNA is TGTGCCAGCAGCTTGGTACATCAGAACACTGAAGCTTTCTTT. Protein: CASSLVHQNTEAFF.

This clonotype was counted at least ten times. V gene TRBV11-1 combines with J gene TRBJ2-5; D is unclear. The V end lost 0 bases, the J end lost 5 bases, and 7 bases lay between the germline ends. The CDR3 extends over 13 amino acids. Germline V gives CDR1 SGHAT, CDR2 FQDESV (reference sequence). CDR3 coding DNA: TGTGCCAGCAGCTTAGCGCTTGAGGAGACCCAGTACTTC. This encodes CASSLALEETQYF.

This clonotype was recorded many times. The CDR3 nucleotides are TGTGCCAGCAGTTCGCAGGGGGTTTACTACGAGCAGTACTTC. Translation: CASSSQGVYYEQYF. The chain recombines TRBV6-7 with TRBJ2-7; 7 nucleotides match TRBD1. TRBV6-7 is assigned to the ORF class and has an uncertain function. V was clipped by 4 bases and J by 3 bases; unmatched bases: 6. The CDR3 has 14 amino acids.

This clonotype was recorded many times. V and J are TRBV2 and TRBJ2-2; possible D gene TRBD1, 6 bases. The germline V and J ends were trimmed by 4 bases and 1 base, with 13 bases remaining between them. Germline V gene sequence: CDR1 SNHLY, CDR2 FYNNEI. This CDR3 region has 16 residues. CDR3 nucleotide sequence: TGTGCCAGCAGTGCCGAGGGACACCGGAACACCGGGGAGCTGTTTTTT. Translating gives CASSAEGHRNTGELFF. Variable domain in full (rest from reference TRBV2 and TRBJ2-2): EPEVTQTPSHQVTQMGQEVILRCVPISNHLYFYWYRQILGQKVEFLVSFYNNEISEKSEIFDDQFSVERPDGSNFTLKIRSTKLEDSAMYFCASSAEGHRNTGELFFGEGSRLTVL.

This clonotype was seen more than once but under ten times. J is TRBJ1-2 and V is TRBV19; possible D gene TRBD1, 6 bases. V gave up 10 bases and J gave up 3 bases, with 15 bases separating them. The CDR3 sequence is 13 residues long. Germline-derived CDR1 and CDR2 are LNHDA and SQIVND (reference sequence). CDR3 DNA: TGTGCCACCTCAGAAGGGGGAGACTATGGCTACACCTTC. It codes for CATSEGGDYGYTF.

This clonotype has a handful of counts. The chain is built from TRBV20-1 and TRBJ2-1, with a possible D match to TRBD2 (5 bases). The V end was cut by 5 bases, the J end by 6 bases, with 17 bases between. Germline V gives CDR1 DFQATT, CDR2 SNEGSKA (reference sequence). This CDR3 contains 14 residues. The CDR3 coding sequence is TGCAGTGCTTATGACTACCGTACCTCCAATGAGCAGTTCTTC. Translating it yields CSAYDYRTSNEQFF.

This clonotype was counted ten times or more. V is TRBV11-2 and J is TRBJ1-1, with a weak D call TRBD1 (6 bases). V was clipped by 3 bases and J by 5 bases, with 13 bases between them. Germline loops: CDR1 SGHAT, CDR2 FQNNGV. The CDR3 contains 14 residues. The chain's CDR3 is CASSFGTRGTEAFF. As DNA, the CDR3 is TGTGCCAGCAGCTTTGGGACAAGGGGGACTGAAGCTTTCTTT.

This clonotype was counted ten times or more. V and J are TRBV7-9 and TRBJ2-1, with D possibly TRBD1 on 5 matching bases. Looked up from germline, CDR1 is SEHNR and CDR2 is FQNEAQ (reference sequence). The V end lost 6 bases, the J end lost 3 bases, and 9 bases lay between the germline ends. This CDR3 has 13 amino acids. The CDR3 coding sequence is TGTGCCAGCAGTTCCGACAGCTACAATGAGCAGTTCTTC. Translation gives CASSSDSYNEQFF.

This clonotype was picked up a small number of times. This chain connects TRBV6-1 to TRBJ2-7; D possibly corresponds to TRBD2 (5 bases). The CDR3 has 13 amino acids. V was shortened by 4 bases and J by 3 bases, with 10 bases between the two germline ends. Germline loops: CDR1 MNHNS, CDR2 SASEGT. This CDR3 is CASSGTSYYEQYF. In DNA form, the CDR3 reads TGTGCCAGCAGTGGGACTTCTTACTACGAGCAGTACTTC.

This clonotype was seen a handful of times. V and J are TRBV18 and TRBJ2-3; no firm D call. CDR3 size: 14 residues. The ends were cut back, 3 bases at V and 0 bases at J, with 7 bases in the middle. Per germline, CDR1 KGHSH and CDR2 LQKENI. The CDR3 bases are TGTGCCAGCTCACCCCCAACTAGCACAGATACGCAGTATTTT. This translates into CASSPPTSTDTQYF.

V usage is TRBV6-2 or TRBV6-3 and J usage is TRBJ2-5; 8 positions match TRBD2. J gave up 3 bases and V 6 bases, and 6 bases lay outside the gene matches. CDR3 length equals 14 residues. Germline-derived CDR1 and CDR2 are MNHEY and SVGEGT. The CDR3 here is CASSQRGKKETQYF. Written as DNA, the CDR3 is TGTGCCAGCAGCCAGCGGGGGAAAAAAGAGACCCAGTACTTC.

This clonotype is labeled medium-sized. The rearrangement links TRBV7-2 to TRBJ2-7; D gene uncertain. Trimming removed 1 base at V and 9 bases at J, with 7 bases between. Germline V gene lookup returns CDR1 SGHTA and CDR2 FQGNSA. The CDR3 loop spans 11 amino acids. The CDR3 nucleotides are TGTGCCAGCAGCTTAGGGGGAAGGCAGTACTTC. Its protein is CASSLGGRQYF.

This clonotype has ten or more counts. J is TRBJ2-1 and V is TRBV29-1; D unclear. Trimming cost V 0 bases and J 4 bases, with 16 bases left between them. The germline gives CDR1 SQVTM, CDR2 ANQGSEA. This CDR3 is 16 amino acids long. CDR3 region: CSVEDLTRSGYNEQFF. For the CDR3, the DNA is TGCAGCGTTGAAGATCTTACCAGGTCGGGTTACAATGAGCAGTTCTTC.